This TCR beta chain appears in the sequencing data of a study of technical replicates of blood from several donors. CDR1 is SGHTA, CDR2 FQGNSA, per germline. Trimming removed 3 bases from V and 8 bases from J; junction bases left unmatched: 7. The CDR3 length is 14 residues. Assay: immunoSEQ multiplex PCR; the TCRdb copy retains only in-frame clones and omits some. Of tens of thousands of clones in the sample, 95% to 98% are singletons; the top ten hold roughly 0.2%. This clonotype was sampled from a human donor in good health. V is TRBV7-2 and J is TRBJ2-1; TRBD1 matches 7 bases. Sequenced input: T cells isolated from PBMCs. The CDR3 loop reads CASSFGTVDDEQFF. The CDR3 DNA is TGTGCCAGCAGCTTCGGGACAGTTGACGATGAGCAGTTCTTC.